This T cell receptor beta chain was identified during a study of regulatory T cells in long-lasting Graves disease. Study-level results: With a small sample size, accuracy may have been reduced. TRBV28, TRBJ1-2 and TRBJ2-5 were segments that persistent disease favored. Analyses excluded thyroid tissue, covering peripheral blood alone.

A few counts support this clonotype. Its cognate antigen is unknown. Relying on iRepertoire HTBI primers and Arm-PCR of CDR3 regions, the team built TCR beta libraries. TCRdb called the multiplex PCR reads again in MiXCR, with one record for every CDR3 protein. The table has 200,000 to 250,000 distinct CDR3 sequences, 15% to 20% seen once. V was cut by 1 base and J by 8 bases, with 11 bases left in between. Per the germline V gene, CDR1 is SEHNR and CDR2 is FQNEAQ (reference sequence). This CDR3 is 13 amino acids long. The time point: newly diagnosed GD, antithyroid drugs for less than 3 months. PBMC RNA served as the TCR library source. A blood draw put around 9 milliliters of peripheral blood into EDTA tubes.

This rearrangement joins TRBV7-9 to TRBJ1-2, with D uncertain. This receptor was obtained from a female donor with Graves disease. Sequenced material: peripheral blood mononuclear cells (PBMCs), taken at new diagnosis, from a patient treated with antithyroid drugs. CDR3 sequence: CASSLVEGEGYTF. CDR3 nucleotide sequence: TGTGCCAGCAGCTTAGTAGAGGGAGAGGGCTACACCTTC.